The subject of this entry is one TCR beta chain. Its target is unknown. The CDR3 is 12 amino acids. The V end lost 10 bases, the J end lost 4 bases, and 11 bases lay between the germline ends. The entry originates in a study of vaccination effects on CD4 cells after COVID-19. The protocol was immunoSEQ multiplex PCR, while the TCRdb copy is restricted to in-frame clones and leaves out a portion. The sample lists fewer than 75,000 clones; approximately 80% were seen once. Following an approximately eleven-day culture, CD4+ T cells were purified. The cohort was immunized with two doses of either the BNT162b2 or mRNA-1273 vaccine.

The chain is built from TRBV12-3 or TRBV12-4 and TRBJ1-5; tentatively, D is TRBD1 (6 bases). This sample comprised CD4+ T cells from PBMCs cultured without peptide, obtained after COVID-19 vaccination. The TCR sequence derives from a human donor who received a COVID-19 vaccine. The DNA of the CDR3 is TGTGCCACCACTAGGGGGAATCAGCCCCAGCATTTT. Translation: CATTRGNQPQHF.